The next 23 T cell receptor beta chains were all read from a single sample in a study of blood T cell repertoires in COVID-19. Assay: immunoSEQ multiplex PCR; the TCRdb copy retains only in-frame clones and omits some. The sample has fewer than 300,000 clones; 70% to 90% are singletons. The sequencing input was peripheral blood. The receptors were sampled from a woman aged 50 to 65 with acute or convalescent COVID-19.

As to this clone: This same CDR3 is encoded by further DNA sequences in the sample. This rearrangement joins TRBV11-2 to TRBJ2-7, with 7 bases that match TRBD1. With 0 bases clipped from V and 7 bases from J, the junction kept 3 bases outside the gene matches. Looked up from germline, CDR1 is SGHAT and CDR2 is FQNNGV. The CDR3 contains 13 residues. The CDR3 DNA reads TGTGCCAGCAGCTTAGACAGGGGGAGAGAGCAGTACTTC. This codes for CASSLDRGREQYF.

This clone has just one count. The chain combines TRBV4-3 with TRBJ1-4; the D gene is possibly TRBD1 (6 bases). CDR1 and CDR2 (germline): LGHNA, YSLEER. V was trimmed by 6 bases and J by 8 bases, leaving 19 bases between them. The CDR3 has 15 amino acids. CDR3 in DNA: TGCGCCAGCAGTCTAGTGGGGCAGGGGTGGGAAAAACTGTTTTTT. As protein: CASSLVGQGWEKLFF.

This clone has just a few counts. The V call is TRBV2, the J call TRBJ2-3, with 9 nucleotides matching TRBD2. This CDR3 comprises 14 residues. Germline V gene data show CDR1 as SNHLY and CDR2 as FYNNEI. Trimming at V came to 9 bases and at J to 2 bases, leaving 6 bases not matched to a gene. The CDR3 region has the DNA TGTGCCAGAGGACTAGCGCAAACCACAGATACGCAGTATTTT. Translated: CARGLAQTTDTQYF.

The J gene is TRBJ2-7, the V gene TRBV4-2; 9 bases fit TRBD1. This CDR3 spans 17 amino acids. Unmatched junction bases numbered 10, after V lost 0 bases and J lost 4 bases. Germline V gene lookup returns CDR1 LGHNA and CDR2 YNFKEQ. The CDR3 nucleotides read TGTGCCAGCAGCCAAGATAAGGGGGACAGGGTTCTATACGAGCAGTACTTC. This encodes CASSQDKGDRVLYEQYF.

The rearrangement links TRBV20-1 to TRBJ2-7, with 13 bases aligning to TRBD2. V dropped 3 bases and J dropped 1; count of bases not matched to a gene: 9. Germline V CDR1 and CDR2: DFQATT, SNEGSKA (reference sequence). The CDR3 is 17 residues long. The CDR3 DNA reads TGCAGTGCTAGTGGACTAGCGGGAGTCCTCTCGTCCTACGAGCAGTACTTC. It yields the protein CSASGLAGVLSSYEQYF.

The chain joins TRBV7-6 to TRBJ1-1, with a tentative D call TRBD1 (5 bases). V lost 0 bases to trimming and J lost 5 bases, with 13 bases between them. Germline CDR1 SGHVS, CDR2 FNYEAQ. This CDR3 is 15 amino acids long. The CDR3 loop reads CASSLAIQGGTEAFF. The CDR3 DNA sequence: TGTGCCAGCAGCTTAGCGATCCAGGGAGGAACTGAAGCTTTCTTT.

CDR3 coding DNA: TGTGCCAGCAGCGTACGGACTAGCGTAAGCACAGATACGCAGTATTTT. This sequence encodes CASSVRTSVSTDTQYF. The chain combines TRBV9 with TRBJ2-3; 9 bases line up with TRBD2. CDR3 length: 16 residues. Germline V gene lookup returns CDR1 SGDLS and CDR2 YYNGEE. The J segment lost 0 bases and the V segment lost 1 base, leaving 3 bases of the junction unmatched.

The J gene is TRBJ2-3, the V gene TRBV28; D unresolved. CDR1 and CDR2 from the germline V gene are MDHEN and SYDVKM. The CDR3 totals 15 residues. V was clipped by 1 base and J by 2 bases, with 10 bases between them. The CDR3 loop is CASSLFGGFTDTQYF. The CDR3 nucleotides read TGTGCCAGCAGTTTATTTGGCGGTTTCACAGATACGCAGTATTTT.

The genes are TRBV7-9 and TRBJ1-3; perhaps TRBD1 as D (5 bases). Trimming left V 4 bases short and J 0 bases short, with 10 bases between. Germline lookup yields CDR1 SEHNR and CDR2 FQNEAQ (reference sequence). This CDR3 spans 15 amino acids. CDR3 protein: CASSSNRYSGNTIYF. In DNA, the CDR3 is TGTGCCAGCAGCTCAAACAGGTACTCTGGAAACACCATATATTTT.

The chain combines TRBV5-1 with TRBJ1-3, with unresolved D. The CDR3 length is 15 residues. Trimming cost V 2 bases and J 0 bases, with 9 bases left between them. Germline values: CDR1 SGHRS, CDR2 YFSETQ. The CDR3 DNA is TGCGCCAGCAGCTTTGGAGGGAACTCTGGAAACACCATATATTTT. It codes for CASSFGGNSGNTIYF.

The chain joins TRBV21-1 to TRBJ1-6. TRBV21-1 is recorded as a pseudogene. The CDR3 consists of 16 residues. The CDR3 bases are TGTGCCAGCAGCAAAGGGACATCGGAGGGTAATTCACCCCTCCACTTT. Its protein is CASSKGTSEGNSPLHF.

The CDR3 here is CASSSRRGPNQPQHF. The CDR3 bases are TGTGCCAGCAGTTCAAGAAGAGGTCCGAATCAGCCCCAGCATTTT. The genes are TRBV28 and TRBJ1-5, with D unresolved. The CDR3 sequence is 15 residues long. Trimming cost V 4 bases and J 4 bases, with 14 bases left between them. Germline loops: CDR1 MDHEN, CDR2 SYDVKM.

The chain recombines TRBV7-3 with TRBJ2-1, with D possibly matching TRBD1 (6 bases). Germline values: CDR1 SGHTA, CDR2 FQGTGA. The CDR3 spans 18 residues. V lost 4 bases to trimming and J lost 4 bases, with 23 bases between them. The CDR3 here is CASSWDVSATGFYNEQFF. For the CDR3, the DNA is TGTGCCAGCAGCTGGGATGTCAGCGCCACAGGGTTTTACAATGAGCAGTTCTTC.

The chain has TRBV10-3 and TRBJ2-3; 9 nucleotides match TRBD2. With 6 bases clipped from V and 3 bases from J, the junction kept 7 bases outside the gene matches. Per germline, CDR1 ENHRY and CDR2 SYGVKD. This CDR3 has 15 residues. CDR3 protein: CAISVAGVGTDTQYF. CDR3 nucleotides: TGTGCCATCAGCGTAGCGGGAGTTGGAACAGATACGCAGTATTTT.

The CDR3 region has the DNA TGTGCCACCAGTGAAACAGGGGGCGACTATGGCTACACCTTC. Its translation is CATSETGGDYGYTF. The genes are TRBV24-1 and TRBJ1-2; 9 bases are shared with TRBD1. This CDR3 is 14 amino acids long. V shed 4 bases and J 3 bases; nucleotides not matched to a gene: 2. Germline-derived CDR1 and CDR2 are KGHDR and SFDVKD.

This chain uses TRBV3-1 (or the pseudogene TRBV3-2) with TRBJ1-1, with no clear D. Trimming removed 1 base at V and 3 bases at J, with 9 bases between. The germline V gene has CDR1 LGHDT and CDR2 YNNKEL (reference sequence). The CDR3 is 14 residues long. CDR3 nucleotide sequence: TGTGCCAGCAGCCAAGTCTGGGGAGACACTGAAGCTTTCTTT. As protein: CASSQVWGDTEAFF.

The CDR3, as DNA: TGCAGTGCCGTAGACACAGATACGCAGTATTTT. Its protein product is CSAVDTDTQYF. The chain links TRBV20-1 to TRBJ2-3; D is uncertain. Trimming shortened V by 6 bases and J by 2 bases, and 6 bases separated the two germline ends. The CDR3 totals 11 residues. Germline values: CDR1 DFQATT, CDR2 SNEGSKA (reference sequence).

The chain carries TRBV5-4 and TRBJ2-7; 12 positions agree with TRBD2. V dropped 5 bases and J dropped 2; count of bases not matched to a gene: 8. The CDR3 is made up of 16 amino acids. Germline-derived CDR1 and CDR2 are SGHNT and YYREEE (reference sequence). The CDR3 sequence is CASSSGLAGTTYEQYF. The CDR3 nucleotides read TGTGCCAGCAGTAGCGGACTAGCGGGGACGACCTACGAGCAGTACTTC.

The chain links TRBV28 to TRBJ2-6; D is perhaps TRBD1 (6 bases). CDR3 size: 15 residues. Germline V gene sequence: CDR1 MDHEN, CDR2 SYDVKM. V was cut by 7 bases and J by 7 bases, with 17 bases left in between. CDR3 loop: CASKGGGVQANVLTF. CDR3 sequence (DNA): TGTGCCAGCAAAGGGGGTGGGGTTCAAGCCAACGTCCTGACTTTC. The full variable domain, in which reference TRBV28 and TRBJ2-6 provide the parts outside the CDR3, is DVKVTQSSRYLVKRTGEKVFLECVQDMDHENMFWYRQDPGLGLRLIYFSYDVKMKEKGDIPEGYSVSREKKERFSLILESASTNQTSMYLCASKGGGVQANVLTFGAGSRLTVL.

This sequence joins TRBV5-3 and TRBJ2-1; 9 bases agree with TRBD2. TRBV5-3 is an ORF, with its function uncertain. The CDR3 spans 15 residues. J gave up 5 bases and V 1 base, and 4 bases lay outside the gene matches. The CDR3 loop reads CARSLRPSGDNEQFF. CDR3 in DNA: TGTGCCAGAAGCTTGCGCCCTAGCGGGGACAATGAGCAGTTCTTC.

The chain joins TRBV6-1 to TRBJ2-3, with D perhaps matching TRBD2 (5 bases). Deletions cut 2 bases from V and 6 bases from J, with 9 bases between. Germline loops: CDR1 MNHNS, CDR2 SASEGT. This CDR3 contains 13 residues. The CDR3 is CASSELIADTQYF. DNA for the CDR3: TGTGCCAGCAGTGAATTGATAGCGGATACGCAGTATTTT.

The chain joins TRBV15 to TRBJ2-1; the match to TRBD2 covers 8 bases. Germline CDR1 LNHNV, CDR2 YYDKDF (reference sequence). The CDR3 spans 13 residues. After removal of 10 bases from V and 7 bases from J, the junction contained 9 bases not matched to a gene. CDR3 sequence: CAIGREVGNEQFF. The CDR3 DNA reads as TGTGCCATCGGGCGGGAGGTGGGGAATGAGCAGTTCTTC. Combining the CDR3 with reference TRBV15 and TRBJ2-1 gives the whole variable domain DAMVIQNPRYQVTQFGKPVTLSCSQTLNHNVMYWYQQKSSQAPKLLFHYYDKDFNNEADTPDNFQSRRPNTSFCFLDIRSPGLGDTAMYLCAIGREVGNEQFFGPGTRLTVL.

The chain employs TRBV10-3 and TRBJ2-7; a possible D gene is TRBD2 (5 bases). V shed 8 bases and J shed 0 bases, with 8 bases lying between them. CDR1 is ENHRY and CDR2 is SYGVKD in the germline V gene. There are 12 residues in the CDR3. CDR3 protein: CAIRDSSYEQYF. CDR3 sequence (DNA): TGTGCCATCCGGGATTCCTCCTACGAGCAGTACTTC.